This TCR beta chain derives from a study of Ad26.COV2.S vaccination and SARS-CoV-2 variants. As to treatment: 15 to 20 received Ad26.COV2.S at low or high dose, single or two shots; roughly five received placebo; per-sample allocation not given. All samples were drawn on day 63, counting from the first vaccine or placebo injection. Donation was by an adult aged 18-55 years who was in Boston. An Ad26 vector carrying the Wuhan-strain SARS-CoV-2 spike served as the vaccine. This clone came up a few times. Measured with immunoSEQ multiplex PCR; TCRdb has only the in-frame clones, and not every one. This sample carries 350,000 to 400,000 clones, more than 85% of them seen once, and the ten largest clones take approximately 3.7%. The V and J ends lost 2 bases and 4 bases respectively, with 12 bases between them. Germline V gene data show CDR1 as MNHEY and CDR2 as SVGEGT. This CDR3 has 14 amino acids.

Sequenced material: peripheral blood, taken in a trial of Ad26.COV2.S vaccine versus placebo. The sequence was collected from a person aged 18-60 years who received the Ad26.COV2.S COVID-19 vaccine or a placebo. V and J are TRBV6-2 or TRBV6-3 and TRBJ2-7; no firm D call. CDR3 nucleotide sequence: TGTGCCAGCAGTTACCCCCCGCAAGGGTACGAGCAGTACTTC. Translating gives CASSYPPQGYEQYF.